The 26 T cell receptor beta chains given below trace back to one sample, sequenced in a study of graft-versus-host responses after intestinal transplantation. Profiling relied on immunoSEQ multiplex PCR, and the TCRdb table lists in-frame clones only, not all of them. The data hold tens of thousands of clones, with roughly 89% observed a single time. No antigen has been assigned to these receptors. The specimen was unstimulated CD4+ T cells sorted from spleen or lymph node cells, collected before intestinal transplant. The origin of the receptors is a human donor who received an intestinal transplant.

This sequence joins TRBV9 and TRBJ2-1; the match to TRBD2 covers 13 bases. Trimming at V came to 4 bases and at J to 1 base, leaving 8 bases not matched to a gene. Germline CDR1 reads SGDLS; CDR2 reads YYNGEE. This CDR3 has 18 amino acids. CDR3 coding DNA: TGTGCCAGCAGCCTTACTAGCGGGAGGGTCCGGTCCTACAATGAGCAGTTCTTC. Its protein product is CASSLTSGRVRSYNEQFF.

The chain carries TRBV9 and TRBJ1-2, with TRBD1 matching 10 bases. There are 16 residues in the CDR3. The V gene end was trimmed by 2 bases and the J gene end by 4 bases; junction bases not matched to a gene: 8. The V gene's germline CDR1 is SGDLS and CDR2 YYNGEE. This CDR3 reads CASSVQDRGPLYGYTF. CDR3 nucleotide sequence: TGTGCCAGCAGCGTGCAAGACAGGGGGCCCCTCTATGGCTACACCTTC. The full variable domain, with the rest looked up from reference TRBV9 and TRBJ1-2, is DSGVTQTPKHLITATGQRVTLRCSPRSGDLSVYWYQQSLDQGLQFLIQYYNGEERAKGNILERFSAQQFPDLHSELNLSSLELGDSALYFCASSVQDRGPLYGYTFGSGTRLTVV.

The rearrangement uses TRBV15 and TRBJ2-3; possible D gene TRBD2, 6 bases. Looked up from germline, CDR1 is LNHNV and CDR2 is YYDKDF (reference sequence). The CDR3 runs 14 residues. Trimming took 3 bases from V and 2 from J, leaving 9 bases between them. CDR3 in amino acids: CATSRRGSTDTQYF. Written as DNA, the CDR3 is TGTGCCACCAGCAGGCGGGGTTCCACAGATACGCAGTATTTT.

V usage is TRBV6-6 and J usage is TRBJ2-5, with unresolved D. Trimming left V 8 bases short and J 0 bases short, with 7 bases between. Germline values: CDR1 MNHNY, CDR2 SVGAGI (reference sequence). The CDR3 is 12 residues long. Written as DNA, the CDR3 is TGTGCCAGCTGCGAGTACCAAGAGACCCAGTACTTC. The encoded protein is CASCEYQETQYF.

This clone has only a few counts. This chain uses TRBV5-1 with TRBJ2-4, with 10 bases that match TRBD2. The CDR3 covers 17 residues. Unmatched junction bases numbered 10, after V lost 2 bases and J lost 5 bases. CDR1 is SGHRS and CDR2 is YFSETQ in the germline V gene. The DNA of the CDR3 is TGCGCCAGCAGCTTAAACCCTAGCGGGAGCACGGAAAACATTCAGTACTTC. Translated, it gives CASSLNPSGSTENIQYF.

This clone has only one observation. The genes are TRBV2 and TRBJ2-5; D is perhaps TRBD1 or TRBD2 (5 bases each). V gave up 5 bases and J gave up 1 base, with 11 bases separating them. The germline gives CDR1 SNHLY, CDR2 FYNNEI. This CDR3 has 14 residues. This chain's CDR3 is CASSFPGTQETQYF. CDR3 bases: TGTGCCAGCAGTTTCCCCGGGACCCAAGAGACCCAGTACTTC.

The genes are TRBV6-1 and TRBJ1-2; TRBD1 is a possible D gene (6 bases). Trimming left V 0 bases short and J 3 bases short, with 8 bases between. Germline CDR1 is MNHNS and CDR2 is SASEGT. This CDR3 is built from 14 residues. CDR3 in amino acids: CASSEAGGYYGYTF. CDR3 DNA: TGTGCCAGCAGTGAAGCAGGGGGATACTATGGCTACACCTTC.

The rearrangement joins TRBV5-1 to TRBJ2-3; TRBD2 agrees at 11 bases. The V segment lost 5 bases and the J segment 2 bases; nucleotides outside the gene matches: 4. Per the germline V gene, CDR1 is SGHRS and CDR2 is YFSETQ. CDR3 size: 15 residues. The CDR3 here is CASSVAGGNTDTQYF. For the CDR3, the DNA is TGCGCCAGCAGTGTAGCGGGAGGGAACACAGATACGCAGTATTTT.

The CDR3 DNA reads as TGTGCCATCAGTGAACAGACCTACTATGGCTACACCTTC. Protein sequence: CAISEQTYYGYTF. This sequence joins TRBV10-3 and TRBJ1-2; D gene uncertain. Germline V gene sequence: CDR1 ENHRY, CDR2 SYGVKD. V lost 3 bases and J lost 3, with 8 bases in between. This CDR3 contains 13 residues.

V gene TRBV6-6 combines with J gene TRBJ2-7; D call uncertain. V lost 5 bases, J lost 5 bases, and 7 bases lay in between. Per the germline V gene, CDR1 is MNHNY and CDR2 is SVGAGI (reference sequence). This CDR3 is built from 11 residues. In nucleotides, the CDR3 is TGTGCCAGCAGTGAACTGAACGAGCAGTACTTC. Translation gives CASSELNEQYF.

The rearrangement uses TRBV7-6 and TRBJ2-6, with D possibly matching TRBD2 (5 bases). V was clipped by 4 bases and J by 2 bases, with 9 bases between them. The germline V gene has CDR1 SGHVS and CDR2 FNYEAQ. The CDR3 length is 15 residues. CDR3 coding DNA: TGTGCCAGCAGCTCCTCGGGGACTGGGGCCAACGTCCTGACTTTC. It codes for CASSSSGTGANVLTF.

The rearrangement uses TRBV28 and TRBJ2-5; D call uncertain. V dropped 3 bases and J dropped 14 bases, with 13 bases sitting between them. CDR1 MDHEN and CDR2 SYDVKM come from the germline V gene. The CDR3 extends over 11 amino acids. The CDR3 DNA is TGTGCCAGCAGTTTGATCGGCTTTTTCTACTTC. Translated, it gives CASSLIGFFYF.

The CDR3 region has the DNA TGCGCCAGCGCCAAGACAGGGAGCTCCTACGAGCAGTACTTC. Translating gives CASAKTGSSYEQYF. The chain couples TRBV5-1 to TRBJ2-7; 7 nucleotides agree with TRBD1. J gave up 0 bases and V 7 bases, and 7 bases lay outside the gene matches. This CDR3 spans 14 amino acids. The germline V gene encodes CDR1 SGHRS and CDR2 YFSETQ.

The chain combines TRBV25-1 with TRBJ1-2; unclear D gene. This CDR3 is 13 amino acids long. Trimming stripped 6 bases from V and 6 bases from J, with 14 bases between. The germline V gene encodes CDR1 MGHDK and CDR2 SYGVNS. CDR3 sequence (DNA): TGTGCCAGCAGCGGAAGCCTTGGGCATGGCTACACCTTC. Residues: CASSGSLGHGYTF.

This clone is a singleton in its sample. CDR3 sequence reads: CASRRQGIDNEQFF. The CDR3 coding sequence is TGTGCCAGCAGGCGACAGGGGATAGACAATGAGCAGTTCTTC. The chain has TRBV7-9 and TRBJ2-1; 8 nucleotides match TRBD1. Germline loops: CDR1 SEHNR, CDR2 FQNEAQ (reference sequence). Losses at the gene ends were 6 bases for V and 5 bases for J; bases not matched to a gene: 6. The CDR3 contains 14 residues.

The genes are TRBV4-1 and TRBJ1-3, with D hard to call. Trimming left V 1 base short and J 5 bases short, with 12 bases between. Germline CDR1 and CDR2: MGHRA and YSYEKL. The CDR3 runs 15 residues. CDR3 DNA sequence: TGCGCCAGCAGCCAAGTAATACAGCGCCGAAACACCATATATTTT. It yields the protein CASSQVIQRRNTIYF.

V and J are TRBV7-2 and TRBJ1-1; D possibly corresponds to TRBD1 (6 bases). The CDR3 spans 16 residues. The germline CDR1 and CDR2 sequences are SGHTA and FQGNSA. The germline V and J ends were trimmed by 5 bases and 2 bases, with 18 bases remaining between them. The CDR3: CASSPSWGLGNTEAFF. Written as DNA, the CDR3 is TGTGCCAGCAGCCCTAGCTGGGGGCTGGGTAACACTGAAGCTTTCTTT.

V usage is TRBV30 and J usage is TRBJ1-2; D is unclear. The germline V gene encodes CDR1 GTSNPN and CDR2 SVGIG (reference sequence). Trimming pared 2 bases from V and 4 bases from J, leaving 8 bases between. The CDR3 spans 12 residues. In nucleotides, the CDR3 is TGTGCCTGGAGTCTCTCGGGCTATGGCTACACCTTC. It encodes CAWSLSGYGYTF.

V usage is TRBV9 and J usage is TRBJ1-1; D is ambiguous. From germline, CDR1 is SGDLS and CDR2 YYNGEE. V was pared by 3 bases and J by 1 base, with 13 bases between. CDR3 size: 15 residues. CDR3 DNA sequence: TGTGCCAGCAGCGAGACACAATCGGGGAACACTGAAGCTTTCTTT. Amino acid sequence: CASSETQSGNTEAFF.

This rearrangement joins TRBV28 to TRBJ2-7, with a possible D match to TRBD1 (6 bases). V was shortened by 4 bases and J by 3 bases, with 16 bases between the two germline ends. Germline values: CDR1 MDHEN, CDR2 SYDVKM. The CDR3 is 15 residues long. The CDR3 here is CASSWLGEGGYEQYF. DNA for the CDR3: TGTGCCAGCAGTTGGCTGGGGGAAGGGGGCTACGAGCAGTACTTC.

The CDR3 loop is CASSIGTSGSGKTQYF. The CDR3 region has the DNA TGTGCCAGTAGTATTGGGACTAGCGGGAGTGGAAAGACCCAGTACTTC. V and J are TRBV19 and TRBJ2-5; 14 positions match TRBD2. Germline values: CDR1 LNHDA, CDR2 SQIVND (reference sequence). The CDR3 spans 16 residues. J gave up 6 bases and V 3 bases, and 6 bases lay outside the gene matches. Looking up the rest from reference TRBV19 and TRBJ2-5 gives the full variable domain: DGGITQSPKYLFRKEGQNVTLSCEQNLNHDAMYWYRQDPGQGLRLIYYSQIVNDFQKGDIAEGYSVSREKKESFPLTVTSAQKNPTAFYLCASSIGTSGSGKTQYFGPGTRLLVL.

On this clone itself: The sample carries other DNA sequences with the same CDR3. The rearrangement uses TRBV30 and TRBJ1-5, with a possible D match to TRBD1 (5 bases). Between the trimmed V and J ends, which lost 3 bases and 0 bases, there was a span of 6 bases. CDR1 is GTSNPN, CDR2 SVGIG, per germline (reference sequence). The CDR3 is 13 amino acids. CDR3 DNA: TGTGCCTGGAGCGGGGGTAGCAATCAGCCCCAGCATTTT. It translates to CAWSGGSNQPQHF.

The V and J genes are TRBV5-1 and TRBJ1-2; the D is unclear. This CDR3 has 15 residues. In germline, CDR1 is SGHRS, CDR2 YFSETQ. The V and J ends lost 4 bases and 6 bases respectively, with 19 bases between them. The CDR3 here is CASSRDHGSEDGYTF. The CDR3, as DNA: TGCGCCAGCAGCCGTGACCACGGCTCAGAGGATGGCTACACCTTC.

The chain combines TRBV7-3 with TRBJ2-3; 7 bases line up with TRBD2. CDR3 length equals 15 residues. The V gene end was trimmed by 0 bases and the J gene end by 2 bases; junction bases not matched to a gene: 2. Germline loops: CDR1 SGHTA, CDR2 FQGTGA. CDR3 nucleotide sequence: TGTGCCAGCAGCTTAACGGGACTACCCACAGATACGCAGTATTTT. Amino acids: CASSLTGLPTDTQYF.

The genes are TRBV27 and TRBJ2-3; D may correspond to TRBD1 or TRBD2 (5 bases each). The V end was cut by 8 bases, the J end by 1 base, with 16 bases between. The CDR3 runs 15 residues. Germline CDR1 is MNHEY and CDR2 is SMNVEV (reference sequence). CDR3 nucleotide sequence: TGTGCCAGCGTCCTGAGGGGTGGGGGCACAGATACGCAGTATTTT. Translated: CASVLRGGGTDTQYF.

The chain joins TRBV7-8 to TRBJ1-5, with D perhaps TRBD1 (6 bases). The germline V gene encodes CDR1 SGHVS and CDR2 FQNEAQ. V was trimmed by 5 bases and J by 5 bases, leaving 10 bases between them. The CDR3 sequence is 13 residues long. CDR3 nucleotides: TGTGCCAGCAGCCGGACAGTCCATCAGCCCCAGCATTTT. Its protein product is CASSRTVHQPQHF. Drawing the rest from reference TRBV7-8 and TRBJ1-5, the complete variable domain is GAGVSQSPRYKVAKRGQDVALRCDPISGHVSLFWYQQALGQGPEFLTYFQNEAQLDKSGLPSDRFFAERPEGSVSTLKIQRTQQEDSAVYLCASSRTVHQPQHFGDGTRLSIL.